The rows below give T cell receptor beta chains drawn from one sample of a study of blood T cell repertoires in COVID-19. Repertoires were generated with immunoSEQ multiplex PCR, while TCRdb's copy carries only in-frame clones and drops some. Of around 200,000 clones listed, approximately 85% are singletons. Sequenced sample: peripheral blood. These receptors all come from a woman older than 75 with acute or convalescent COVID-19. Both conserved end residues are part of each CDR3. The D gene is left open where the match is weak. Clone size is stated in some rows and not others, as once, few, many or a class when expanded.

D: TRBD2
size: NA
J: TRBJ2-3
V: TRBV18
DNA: TGTGCCAGCGGACTAGCGGGGAACACAGATACGCAGTATTTT
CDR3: CASGLAGNTDTQYF

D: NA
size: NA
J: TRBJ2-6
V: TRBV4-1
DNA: TGCGCCAGCAGCTTAGGACGGGAATTCTCTGGGGCCAACGTCCTGACTTTC
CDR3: CASSLGREFSGANVLTF

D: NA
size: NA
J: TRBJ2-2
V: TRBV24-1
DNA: TGTGCCACCAGTACCCCGACGGGGGACACCGGGGAGCTGTTTTTT
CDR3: CATSTPTGDTGELFF

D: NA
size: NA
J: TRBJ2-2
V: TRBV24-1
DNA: TGTGCCACCAGTCGGGCGGGGTTGAACACCGGGGAGCTGTTTTTT
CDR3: CATSRAGLNTGELFF

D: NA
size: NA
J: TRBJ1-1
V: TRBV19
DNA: TGTGCCAGTAGTATTAGGACAGACGCCACTGAAGCTTTCTTT
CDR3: CASSIRTDATEAFF

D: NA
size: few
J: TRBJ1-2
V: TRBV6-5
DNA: TGTGCCAGCACCTCGGGGAGAAATGGGGTCTATGGCTACACCTTC
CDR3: CASTSGRNGVYGYTF

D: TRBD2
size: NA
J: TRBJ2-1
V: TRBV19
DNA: TGTGCCAGTAGTAAGAGGCTCGCGGGAGGGTCCTATGAGCAGTTCTTC
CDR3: CASSKRLAGGSYEQFF

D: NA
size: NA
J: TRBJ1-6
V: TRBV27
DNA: TGTGCCAGCAGTTTATCTGCGGTTCTGGATAATTCACCCCTCCACTTT
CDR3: CASSLSAVLDNSPLHF

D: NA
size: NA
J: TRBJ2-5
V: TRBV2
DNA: TGTGGTACGGCACTACAAGAGACCCAGTACTTC
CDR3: CGTALQETQYF

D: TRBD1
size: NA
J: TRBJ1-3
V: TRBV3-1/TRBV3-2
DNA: TGTGCCAGCAGCCAAGATAGAGGCAGGGGGGGAAACACCATATATTTT
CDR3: CASSQDRGRGGNTIYF

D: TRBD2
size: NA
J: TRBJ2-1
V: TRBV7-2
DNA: TGTGCCAGCAGCTTACTAGCGGGTTTCTACAATGAGCAGTTCTTC
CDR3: CASSLLAGFYNEQFF

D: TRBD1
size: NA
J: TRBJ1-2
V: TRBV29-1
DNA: TGCAGCATTGGGTTTGGACAGGGGTATGGCTACACCTTC
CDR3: CSIGFGQGYGYTF

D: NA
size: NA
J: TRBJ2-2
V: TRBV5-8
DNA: TGTGCCAGCAGCTTTTATCTGAACACCGGGGAGCTGTTTTTT
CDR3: CASSFYLNTGELFF

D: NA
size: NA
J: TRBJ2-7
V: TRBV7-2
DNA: TGTGCCAGCAGCTTAATGGCTAGCTCCTACGAGCAGTACTTC
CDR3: CASSLMASSYEQYF

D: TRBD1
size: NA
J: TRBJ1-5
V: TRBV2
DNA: TGTGCCAGCAGTGGGACAGGAGGGAATCAGCCCCAGCATTTT
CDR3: CASSGTGGNQPQHF

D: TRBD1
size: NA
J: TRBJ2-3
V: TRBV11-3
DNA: TGTGCCAGCAGCCCCGGGACAGGGAACACAGATACGCAGTATTTT
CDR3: CASSPGTGNTDTQYF

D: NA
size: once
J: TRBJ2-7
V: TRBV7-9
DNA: TGTGCCAGCAGCCCCCGGGGGGCTAGGGACTACGAGCAGTACTTC
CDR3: CASSPRGARDYEQYF

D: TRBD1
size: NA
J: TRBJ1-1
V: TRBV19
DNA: TGTGCCACCTACGCAGGGGGCCGGGGCACTGAAGCTTTCTTT
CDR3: CATYAGGRGTEAFF

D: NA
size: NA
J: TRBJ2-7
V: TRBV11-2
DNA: TGTGCCAGCAGCCCCGTCTTAGGGGCCTACGAGCAGTACTTC
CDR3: CASSPVLGAYEQYF

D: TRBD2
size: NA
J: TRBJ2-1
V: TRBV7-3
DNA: TGTGCCAGCAGCCCCGGTCGAAGGACTAGCGGGAGTGGGGGTTCCTACAATGAGCAGTTCTTC
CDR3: CASSPGRRTSGSGGSYNEQFF

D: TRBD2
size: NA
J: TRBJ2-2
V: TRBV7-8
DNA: TGTGCCAGCAGCTTAGTACAGGGCGGGGGGGGACTTATGAACACCGGGGAGCTGTTTTTT
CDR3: CASSLVQGGGGLMNTGELFF

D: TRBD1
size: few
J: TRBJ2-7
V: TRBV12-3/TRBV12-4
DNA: TGTGCCAGCAGAAACAGGGGCTCCTACGAGCAGTACTTC
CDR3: CASRNRGSYEQYF

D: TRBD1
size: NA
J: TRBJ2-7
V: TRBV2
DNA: TGTGCCAGCAGTGAAGGGACAGGGGGCGGCTACGAGCAGTACTTC
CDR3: CASSEGTGGGYEQYF

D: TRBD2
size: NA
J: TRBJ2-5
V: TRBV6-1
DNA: TGTGCCAGCAGTGAAGATCTGGGGGGGACCCGAGGGACCCAGTACTTC
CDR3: CASSEDLGGTRGTQYF

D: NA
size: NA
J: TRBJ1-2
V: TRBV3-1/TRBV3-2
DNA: TGTGCCAGCGGGGCAGAGTATGGCTACACCTTC
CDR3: CASGAEYGYTF

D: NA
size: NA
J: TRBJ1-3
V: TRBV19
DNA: TGTGCCAGTAGTGGGGGAGCGGGTCCTGGAAACACCATATATTTT
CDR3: CASSGGAGPGNTIYF

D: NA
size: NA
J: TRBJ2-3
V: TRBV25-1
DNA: TGTGCCAGCAGTGAATCCGGACATATAAGCACAGATACGCAGTATTTT
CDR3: CASSESGHISTDTQYF

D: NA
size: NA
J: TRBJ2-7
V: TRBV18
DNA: TGTGCCAGCTCACTAGCGTCCCCCTACGAGCAGTACTTC
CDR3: CASSLASPYEQYF

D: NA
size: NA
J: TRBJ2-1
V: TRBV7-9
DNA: TGTGCCAGCAGCTTACAGGGGCGCTCCTACAATGAGCAGTTCTTC
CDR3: CASSLQGRSYNEQFF

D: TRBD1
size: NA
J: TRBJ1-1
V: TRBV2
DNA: TGTGCCAAGGGACAGGGCAAGAACACTGAAGCTTTCTTT
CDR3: CAKGQGKNTEAFF

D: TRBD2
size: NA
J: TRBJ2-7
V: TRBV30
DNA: TGTGCCTGGACCGTCGGACTAGCGCTGGGCGAGCAGTACTTC
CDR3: CAWTVGLALGEQYF

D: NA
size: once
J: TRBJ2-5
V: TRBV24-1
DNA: TGTGCCACCAGTGCCCTGGGCAGGGAGACCCAGTACTTC
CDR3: CATSALGRETQYF

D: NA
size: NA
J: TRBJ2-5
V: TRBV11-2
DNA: TGTGCCAGCAGCTTAGAGCCAGTAGAGACCCAGTACTTC
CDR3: CASSLEPVETQYF

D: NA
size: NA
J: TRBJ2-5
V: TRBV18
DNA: TGTGCCAGCTCACTACGGGTAAAGCAAGAGACCCAGTACTTC
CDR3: CASSLRVKQETQYF

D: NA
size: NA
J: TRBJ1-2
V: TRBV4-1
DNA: TGCGCCAGCAGCCAAGACCCTATGGTGAGTGGCTACACCTTC
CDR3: CASSQDPMVSGYTF

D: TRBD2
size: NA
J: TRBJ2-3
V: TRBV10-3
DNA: TGTGCCATCAGCGGGAGACTAGCGTCTAGCACAGATACGCAGTATTTT
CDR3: CAISGRLASSTDTQYF

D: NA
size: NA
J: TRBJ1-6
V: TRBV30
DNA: TGTGCCTGGAGGTCGTCTTATAATTCACCCCTCCACTTT
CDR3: CAWRSSYNSPLHF

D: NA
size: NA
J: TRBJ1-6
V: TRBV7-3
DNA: TGTGCCAGCAGCTTAACCCCCTCGAGAGATTCACCCCTCCACTTT
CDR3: CASSLTPSRDSPLHF

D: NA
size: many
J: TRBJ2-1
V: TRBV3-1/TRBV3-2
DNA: TGTGCCAGCAGCCAAGATCCGGCGGGCCCCTCCAATGAGCAGTTCTTC
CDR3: CASSQDPAGPSNEQFF

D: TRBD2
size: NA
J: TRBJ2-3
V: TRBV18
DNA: TGTGCCAGCTCACCACGAACTAGCGGGAGTCTGGGCACAGATACGCAGTATTTT
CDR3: CASSPRTSGSLGTDTQYF

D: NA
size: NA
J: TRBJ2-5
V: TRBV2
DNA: TGTGCCAGCATCCGGGAACAAGAGACCCAGTACTTC
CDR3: CASIREQETQYF

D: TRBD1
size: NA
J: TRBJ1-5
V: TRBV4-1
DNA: TGCGCCAGCAGCCAAGGATCAGGGGGAAGGAATCAGCCCCAGCATTTT
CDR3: CASSQGSGGRNQPQHF

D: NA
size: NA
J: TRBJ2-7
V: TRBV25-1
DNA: TGTGCCAGCAGCGAGACAGGTTTTAGCTCCTACGAGCAGTACTTC
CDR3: CASSETGFSSYEQYF

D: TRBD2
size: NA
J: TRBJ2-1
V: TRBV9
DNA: TGTGCCAGCAGCGTGAGCCCCAGAGCGGGGGGGTTAAGTGAGCAGTTCTTC
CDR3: CASSVSPRAGGLSEQFF

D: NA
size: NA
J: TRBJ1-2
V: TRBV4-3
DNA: TGCGCCAGCAGCCAAGATCACGGCTATGGCTACACCTTC
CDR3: CASSQDHGYGYTF

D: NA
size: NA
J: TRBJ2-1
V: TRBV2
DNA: TGTGCCAGCACCAGAGACAGTTCCTACAATGAGCAGTTCTTC
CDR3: CASTRDSSYNEQFF

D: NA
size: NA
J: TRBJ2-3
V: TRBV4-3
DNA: TGCGCCAGCAGCCCTAACCCAAGCGGGCAGGTGATCGGAGATACGCAGTATTTT
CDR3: CASSPNPSGQVIGDTQYF

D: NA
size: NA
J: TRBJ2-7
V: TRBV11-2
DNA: TGTGCCAGCAGCCCCGCGTACGAGCAGTACTTC
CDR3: CASSPAYEQYF

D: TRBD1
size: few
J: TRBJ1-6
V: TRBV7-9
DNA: TGTGCCAGCAGCAGAGATGGACAGGGAAATAATTCACCCCTCCACTTT
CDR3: CASSRDGQGNNSPLHF

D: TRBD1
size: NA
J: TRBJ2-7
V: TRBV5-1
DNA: TGCGCCAGCAGCTTGGCCCCAGGGGGCTGGGACGAGCAGTACTTC
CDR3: CASSLAPGGWDEQYF

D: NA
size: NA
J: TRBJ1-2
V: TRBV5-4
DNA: TGTGCCAGCAGCTGGCCGGACTGGTGGGGGGGCTATGGCTACACCTTC
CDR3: CASSWPDWWGGYGYTF

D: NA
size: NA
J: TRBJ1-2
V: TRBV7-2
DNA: TGTGCCAGCAGCTTAGACAGTGCTATGGGGGGTGGCTACACCTTC
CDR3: CASSLDSAMGGGYTF

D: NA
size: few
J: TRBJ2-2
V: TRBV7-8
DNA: TGTGCCAGCAGCTTAGTAGGGCCAGGGTATAGTGGCGGGGAGCTGTTTTTT
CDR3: CASSLVGPGYSGGELFF

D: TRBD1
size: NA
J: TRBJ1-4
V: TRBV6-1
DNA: TGTGCCAGCAGTGAGGCGACAGGGGCAACTAATGAAAAACTGTTTTTT
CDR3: CASSEATGATNEKLFF

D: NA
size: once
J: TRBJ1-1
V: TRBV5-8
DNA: TGTGCCAGCAGCTGGGGGGGCGGGGGCACTGAAGCTTTCTTT
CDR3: CASSWGGGGTEAFF

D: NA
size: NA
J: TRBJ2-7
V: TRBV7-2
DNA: TGTGCCAGCAGCTCGCAGTATTCTGGTGAGCAGTACTTC
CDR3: CASSSQYSGEQYF

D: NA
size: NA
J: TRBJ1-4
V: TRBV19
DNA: TGTGCCAGTAGGTCGGGAGAAAAACTGTTTTTT
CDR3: CASRSGEKLFF

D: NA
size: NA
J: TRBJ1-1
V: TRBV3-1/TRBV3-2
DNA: TGTGCCAGCAGCCCGCAGGTGAACACTGAAGCTTTCTTT
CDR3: CASSPQVNTEAFF

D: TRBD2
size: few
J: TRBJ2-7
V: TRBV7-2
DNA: TGTGCCAGCAGCTGGACTAGCGGGGGACCTCGGAACGAGCAGTACTTC
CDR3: CASSWTSGGPRNEQYF